A selection of T cell receptor beta chains follows, all from one sample in a study of OX40 agonist ivuxolimab in advanced cancers. The table came from immunoSEQ multiplex PCR; TCRdb's copy has only in-frame clones and leaves some out. Among 60,000 to 70,000 clones listed, 84% were seen once. Sequenced here: CD4+ or CD8+ T cells sorted from blood, sampled in a trial of the OX40 agonist ivuxolimab. The receptors here all came from an adult with an advanced solid tumor such as melanoma, head and neck, liver or kidney cancer. The CDR3 runs from the conserved cysteine through the conserved F or W.

V | length | CDR3
TRBV9 | 14 | CASSVGQDNYEQYF
TRBV18 | 13 | CASSPSRGNEQFF
TRBV4-2 | 15 | CASSQVASGPKEQYF
TRBV5-1 | 13 | CASSLEVDDEQFF
TRBV7-2 | 13 | CASSLNKGEGYTF
TRBV10-3 | 14 | CAISESAEGETQYF
TRBV15 | 14 | CATSRPDSSYEQYF
TRBV18 | 16 | CASSRITDTSTDTQYF
TRBV7-8 | 16 | CASSPWGRANTGELFF
TRBV19 | 14 | CASSYDSSTYEQYF
TRBV10-3 | 13 | CAGGSAITDTQYF
TRBV7-9 | 14 | CASSLRTGDSPLHF
TRBV27 | 13 | CASRGTFQETQYF
TRBV28 | 15 | CASTSGGRDTGELFF
TRBV9 | 12 | CASSQILGELFF
TRBV9 | 17 | CASSVGGSQYSNQPQHF
TRBV28 | 15 | CASSLTPAGYNEQFF
TRBV11-2 | 15 | CASSLAGRSTDTQYF
TRBV19 | 16 | CASSIFWGNSNQPQHF
TRBV10-3 | 13 | CATRGAGGNEQFF